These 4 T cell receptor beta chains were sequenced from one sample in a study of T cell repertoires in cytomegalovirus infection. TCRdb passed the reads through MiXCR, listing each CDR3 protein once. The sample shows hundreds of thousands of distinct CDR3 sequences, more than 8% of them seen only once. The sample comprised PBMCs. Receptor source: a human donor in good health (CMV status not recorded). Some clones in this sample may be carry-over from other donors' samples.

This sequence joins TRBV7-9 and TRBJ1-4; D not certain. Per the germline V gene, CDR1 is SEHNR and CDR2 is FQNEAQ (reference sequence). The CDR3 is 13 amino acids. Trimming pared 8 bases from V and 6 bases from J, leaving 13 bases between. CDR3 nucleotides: TGTGCCAGCGGCCCGGGGAAGGATGAAAAACTGTTTTTT. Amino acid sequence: CASGPGKDEKLFF.

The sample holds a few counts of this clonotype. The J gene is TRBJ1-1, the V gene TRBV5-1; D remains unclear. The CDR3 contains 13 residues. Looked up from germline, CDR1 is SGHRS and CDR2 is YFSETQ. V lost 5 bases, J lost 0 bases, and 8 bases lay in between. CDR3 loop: CASRWAVNTEAFF. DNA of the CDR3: TGCGCCAGCAGATGGGCGGTGAACACTGAAGCTTTCTTT.

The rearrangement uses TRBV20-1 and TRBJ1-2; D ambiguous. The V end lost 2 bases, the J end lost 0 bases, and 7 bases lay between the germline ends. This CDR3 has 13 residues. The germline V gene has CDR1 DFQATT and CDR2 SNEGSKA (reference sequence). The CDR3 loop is CSARTGTNYGYTF. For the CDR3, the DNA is TGCAGTGCTAGAACGGGAACTAACTATGGCTACACCTTC.

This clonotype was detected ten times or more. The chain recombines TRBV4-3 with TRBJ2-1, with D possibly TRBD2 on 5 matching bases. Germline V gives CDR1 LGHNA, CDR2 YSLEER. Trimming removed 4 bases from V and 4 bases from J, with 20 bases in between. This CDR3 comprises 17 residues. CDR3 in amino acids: CASSPGEPLPPYNEQFF. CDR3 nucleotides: TGCGCCAGCAGCCCCGGGGAGCCACTCCCCCCTTACAATGAGCAGTTCTTC.